The next 30 T cell receptor beta chains were all read from a single sample in a study of CD8 T cells in ankylosing spondylitis. Their antigens remain unidentified. TCRdb fed the 5' RACE reads into MiXCR, producing one record per CDR3 protein. The sample shows under 550,000 distinct CDR3 sequences, about 24% of them seen only once. Notes on the study in general: A motif in TCR beta, a set of fewer than ten highly homologous variants, appeared characteristic of ankylosing spondylitis blood.

Sequenced material: blood, either unsorted or a sorted T cell fraction (not recorded which). These receptors were taken from a male donor with ankylosing spondylitis.

The chain combines TRBV11-3 with TRBJ2-1; TRBD2 matches 10 bases. Germline V gene lookup returns CDR1 SGHNT and CDR2 YENEEA. The CDR3 consists of 15 residues. The J segment lost 4 bases and the V segment lost 2 bases, leaving 2 bases of the junction unmatched. CDR3: CASSLKGLAYNEQFF. In DNA, the CDR3 is TGTGCCAGCAGCTTAAAGGGACTAGCGTACAATGAGCAGTTCTTC.

The chain is built from TRBV20-1 and TRBJ2-1; D call uncertain. CDR1 and CDR2 (germline): DFQATT, SNEGSKA (reference sequence). Between the trimmed V and J ends, which lost 2 bases and 7 bases, there was a span of 3 bases. The CDR3 has 10 amino acids. The CDR3 here is CSARLNEQFF. The DNA of the CDR3 is TGCAGTGCTAGATTGAATGAGCAGTTCTTC.

The chain recombines TRBV27 with TRBJ1-1; 9 bases align to TRBD1. Germline-derived CDR1 and CDR2 are MNHEY and SMNVEV (reference sequence). Trimming cost V 3 bases and J 1 base; bases outside gene matches: 9. The CDR3 contains 17 residues. The CDR3 DNA sequence: TGTGCCAGCAGTTTTACAGGGGGCGGGTGGGGGAACACTGAAGCTTTCTTT. Translated, it gives CASSFTGGGWGNTEAFF.

This chain connects TRBV25-1 to TRBJ2-1; weak D call: TRBD2 (5 bases). Germline loops: CDR1 MGHDK, CDR2 SYGVNS. V lost 1 base and J 8 bases, leaving 18 bases between the germline ends. The CDR3 has 16 residues. CDR3 DNA: TGTGCCAGCAGTGAATTCGGCGGAGGCCTTCGGGATGAGCAGTTCTTC. This sequence encodes CASSEFGGGLRDEQFF. Complete variable domain (other parts from reference TRBV25-1 and TRBJ2-1): EADIYQTPRYLVIGTGKKITLECSQTMGHDKMYWYQQDPGMELHLIHYSYGVNSTEKGDLSSESTVSRIRTEHFPLTLESARPSHTSQYLCASSEFGGGLRDEQFFGPGTRLTVL.

This clonotype has more than one count but fewer than ten. This rearrangement joins TRBV20-1 to TRBJ2-3, with D possibly matching TRBD1 (5 bases). V was clipped by 5 bases and J by 4 bases, with 19 bases between them. The CDR3 runs to 15 residues. Germline V gene lookup returns CDR1 DFQATT and CDR2 SNEGSKA (reference sequence). The CDR3 is CSAYTGRPISDTQYF. The CDR3 DNA sequence: TGCAGTGCTTACACAGGTCGACCCATATCAGATACGCAGTATTTT.

V and J are TRBV11-2 and TRBJ2-3; TRBD2 matches 8 bases. This CDR3 is 17 amino acids long. Looked up from germline, CDR1 is SGHAT and CDR2 is FQNNGV. Trimming cost V 5 bases and J 4 bases; bases outside gene matches: 14. The CDR3: CASSPRGGLVLADTQYF. As DNA, the CDR3 is TGTGCCAGCAGCCCCCGAGGGGGACTAGTCTTGGCAGATACGCAGTATTTT.

The J gene is TRBJ1-6, the V gene TRBV12-3 or TRBV12-4; D gene ambiguous. V lost 4 bases and J 8 bases, leaving 9 bases between the germline ends. The CDR3 contains 13 residues. The CDR3 nucleotides are TGTGCCAGCAGTTGGTCCCGGGATTCACCCCTCCACTTT. Its translation: CASSWSRDSPLHF.

This chain uses TRBV24-1 with TRBJ2-1, with TRBD1 matching over 9 bases. V lost 4 bases and J lost 1; bases outside the gene matches: 7. The length of the CDR3 is 17 residues. Germline V CDR1 and CDR2: KGHDR, SFDVKD. The CDR3 nucleotides read TGTGCCACCAGTGACTACATGGGACAGGGATCCTACAATGAGCAGTTCTTC. Its translation is CATSDYMGQGSYNEQFF.

This clonotype was detected only a few times. The V and J genes are TRBV20-1 and TRBJ2-1; the match to TRBD2 covers 9 bases. CDR1 and CDR2 from the germline V gene are DFQATT and SNEGSKA (reference sequence). Trimming at V came to 6 bases and at J to 8 bases, leaving 14 bases not matched to a gene. The CDR3 is 15 residues long. The CDR3 protein is CSAPGGSGSFDEQFF. The DNA for the CDR3 is TGCAGTGCCCCTGGTGGTAGCGGGAGTTTCGATGAGCAGTTCTTC.

This clonotype was seen a few times. The chain uses TRBV20-1 and TRBJ1-4; D is perhaps TRBD1 (6 bases). CDR3 length equals 14 residues. Per germline, CDR1 DFQATT and CDR2 SNEGSKA (reference sequence). V was trimmed by 5 bases and J by 2 bases, leaving 12 bases between them. This chain's CDR3 is CSASRGTTNEKLFF. CDR3 bases: TGCAGTGCTTCGAGGGGGACTACTAATGAAAAACTGTTTTTT.

The V and J genes are TRBV20-1 and TRBJ2-6; D gene uncertain. CDR1 DFQATT and CDR2 SNEGSKA come from the germline V gene (reference sequence). The CDR3 extends over 14 amino acids. V was pared by 6 bases and J by 0 bases, with 9 bases between. The DNA for the CDR3 is TGCAGTGCCCCCGACACCTCTGGGGCCAACGTCCTGACTTTC. Protein product: CSAPDTSGANVLTF.

In this sample, this clonotype turned up once. The chain joins TRBV30 to TRBJ2-5; unclear D gene. The CDR3 runs to 13 residues. Germline CDR1 GTSNPN, CDR2 SVGIG (reference sequence). Trimming took off 2 bases at V and 1 base at J, with 8 bases between the two ends. The CDR3 loop is CAWSLRLQETQYF. In DNA form, the CDR3 reads TGTGCCTGGAGTCTTAGGCTCCAAGAGACCCAGTACTTC.

The chain couples TRBV5-4 to TRBJ2-7, with 8 bases aligning to TRBD1. This CDR3 has 13 amino acids. The junction had 5 bases not matched to a gene; V was cut back by 3 bases and J by 6 bases. Germline CDR1 SGHNT, CDR2 YYREEE (reference sequence). The CDR3 loop reads CASSSTGGGEQYF. The DNA of the CDR3 is TGTGCCAGCAGCTCTACAGGGGGAGGCGAGCAGTACTTC.

This clonotype appeared a few times. This chain uses TRBV12-5 with TRBJ2-2, with a tentative D call TRBD2 (6 bases). The germline V gene has CDR1 LGHNT and CDR2 FRNRAP. V was clipped by 6 bases and J by 4 bases, with 15 bases between them. CDR3 size: 15 residues. CDR3 bases: TGTGCTAGTGGACCATTTAGCGGAAGCACCGGGGAGCTGTTTTTT. Amino acid sequence: CASGPFSGSTGELFF.

This rearrangement joins TRBV2 to TRBJ2-6; D not resolved. V lost 7 bases to trimming and J lost 0 bases, with 10 bases between them. The V gene's germline CDR1 is SNHLY and CDR2 FYNNEI. The length of the CDR3 is 15 residues. The CDR3 DNA sequence: TGTGCCAGCAACGACCAAAGCTCTGGGGCCAACGTCCTGACTTTC. As protein: CASNDQSSGANVLTF. Full variable domain (rest looked up from reference TRBV2 and TRBJ2-6): EPEVTQTPSHQVTQMGQEVILRCVPISNHLYFYWYRQILGQKVEFLVSFYNNEISEKSEIFDDQFSVERPDGSNFTLKIRSTKLEDSAMYFCASNDQSSGANVLTFGAGSRLTVL.

This chain joins TRBV18 and TRBJ2-3, with TRBD2 as a possible D gene (5 bases). CDR3 length: 15 amino acids. Germline values: CDR1 KGHSH, CDR2 LQKENI. V lost 3 bases and J lost 2, with 12 bases in between. The CDR3 spells CASSPASGITDTQYF. The CDR3 nucleotides are TGTGCCAGCTCACCGGCCAGCGGAATCACAGATACGCAGTATTTT.

The rearrangement links TRBV11-2 to TRBJ2-3; TRBD2 matches at 10 bases. The length of the CDR3 is 16 residues. The germline V gene encodes CDR1 SGHAT and CDR2 FQNNGV. V gave up 5 bases and J gave up 2 bases; unmatched junction bases: 7. CDR3 in amino acids: CASSPGLAVATDTQYF. The CDR3 bases are TGTGCCAGCAGCCCCGGACTAGCGGTTGCCACAGATACGCAGTATTTT.

A few counts support this clonotype. An end of the junction does not agree with germline; a read error may underlie this. The chain couples TRBV20-1 to TRBJ2-2; perhaps D is TRBD1 or TRBD2 (5 bases each). This CDR3 spans 15 amino acids. Germline-derived CDR1 and CDR2 are DFQATT and SNEGSKA (reference sequence). CDR3 bases: TGCAGTGTTAGACCGGGACCCCTTCACACCGGGGAGCTGTTTTTT. It codes for CSVRPGPLHTGELFF.

CDR3 sequence reads: CASSADRFYEQYF. The CDR3 region has the DNA TGTGCCAGCAGTGCCGACAGGTTCTACGAGCAGTACTTC. The chain has TRBV2 and TRBJ2-7, with a weak D call TRBD1 (6 bases). The CDR3 is 13 residues long. Germline V gene data show CDR1 as SNHLY and CDR2 as FYNNEI. Trimming took 4 bases from V and 3 from J, leaving 10 bases between them.

The CDR3 sequence: CASSQDRFPFF. CDR3 coding DNA: TGTGCCAGCAGCCAAGACAGGTTCCCTTTCTTT. The chain carries TRBV4-2 and TRBJ1-1; D unclear. Germline CDR1 and CDR2: LGHNA and YNFKEQ. The ends were cut back, 0 bases at V and 12 bases at J, with 8 bases in the middle. The CDR3 spans 11 residues.

This clonotype has a count of ten or more. V and J are TRBV12-3 or TRBV12-4 and TRBJ1-1; D uncertain. The CDR3 length is 13 residues. Trimming left V 3 bases short and J 4 bases short, with 9 bases between. CDR3 bases: TGTGCCAGCAGTTTGGCAGAAGGCACTGAAGCTTTCTTT. Its protein is CASSLAEGTEAFF.

This clonotype showed up just a few times. The J gene is TRBJ1-6, the V gene TRBV11-2; D unresolved. Germline V gene sequence: CDR1 SGHAT, CDR2 FQNNGV. The germline V and J ends were trimmed by 0 bases and 8 bases, with 5 bases remaining between them. This CDR3 has 13 residues. CDR3 protein: CASSLEADSPLHF. CDR3 coding DNA: TGTGCCAGCAGCTTAGAAGCAGATTCACCCCTCCACTTT.

CDR3 amino acids: CSARARTSGKNDYNEQFF. CDR3 sequence (DNA): TGCAGTGCTAGGGCCAGGACTAGCGGGAAGAACGACTACAATGAGCAGTTCTTC. The chain links TRBV20-1 to TRBJ2-1; 12 nucleotides agree with TRBD2. The germline CDR1 and CDR2 sequences are DFQATT and SNEGSKA (reference sequence). The CDR3 consists of 18 residues. Trimming cost V 3 bases and J 3 bases; bases outside gene matches: 12.

This chain uses TRBV20-1 with TRBJ1-5, with TRBD1 as a possible D gene (5 bases). The CDR3 spans 17 residues. Germline CDR1 reads DFQATT; CDR2 reads SNEGSKA (reference sequence). V lost 3 bases and J lost 4, with 22 bases in between. Here the CDR3 reads CSASSGGGGQKNQPQHF. The CDR3 DNA reads TGCAGTGCTAGCTCGGGGGGTGGAGGGCAAAAAAATCAGCCCCAGCATTTT.

This clonotype turned up a few times. This rearrangement joins TRBV20-1 to TRBJ1-2, with 7 bases aligning to TRBD1. In germline, CDR1 is DFQATT, CDR2 SNEGSKA (reference sequence). With V trimmed by 0 bases and J by 8 bases, 6 bases remained unmatched. There are 13 residues in the CDR3. The CDR3 DNA follows: TGCAGTGCTAGAGACGCAGACAGGGACGGCTACACCTTC. Translated, it gives CSARDADRDGYTF.

V gene TRBV12-3 or TRBV12-4 combines with J gene TRBJ2-7; 12 positions agree with TRBD2. The CDR3 totals 17 residues. V shed 3 bases and J 2 bases; nucleotides not matched to a gene: 8. This chain's CDR3 is CASSFQTSGSPPYEQYF. DNA of the CDR3: TGTGCCAGCAGTTTTCAGACTAGCGGGAGTCCACCCTACGAGCAGTACTTC.

The V call is TRBV7-9, the J call TRBJ2-7, with 7 bases identical to TRBD1. Unmatched junction bases numbered 4, after V lost 3 bases and J lost 2 bases. Germline values: CDR1 SEHNR, CDR2 FQNEAQ (reference sequence). The CDR3 covers 14 residues. For the CDR3, the DNA is TGTGCCAGCAGCTTGGGACAGTCCACCTACGAGCAGTACGTC. Its translation: CASSLGQSTYEQYV.

In its sample, this clonotype was seen a few times. The chain employs TRBV15 and TRBJ2-3, with TRBD2 as a possible D gene (5 bases). Germline loops: CDR1 LNHNV, CDR2 YYDKDF (reference sequence). The CDR3 is 15 residues long. Trimming took off 1 base at V and 2 bases at J, with 10 bases between the two ends. DNA for the CDR3: TGTGCCACCAGCAGAGTTCGGGGAAACACAGATACGCAGTATTTT. Translation gives CATSRVRGNTDTQYF.

The genes are TRBV27 and TRBJ1-5; tentatively, D is TRBD1 (5 bases). V dropped 5 bases and J dropped 2 bases, with 16 bases sitting between them. CDR3 length: 16 amino acids. Germline V gene data show CDR1 as MNHEY and CDR2 as SMNVEV (reference sequence). The DNA of the CDR3 is TGTGCCAGCAGTGGGACCTGGAGGGCAGGCAATCAGCCCCAGCATTTT. This gives the protein CASSGTWRAGNQPQHF.

In this sample, this clonotype turned up a few times. The V and J genes are TRBV29-1 and TRBJ2-2, with TRBD1 as a possible D gene (5 bases). V was pared by 8 bases and J by 3 bases, with 10 bases between. Germline V lookup: CDR1 SQVTM, CDR2 ANQGSEA. The CDR3 length is 12 residues. This chain's CDR3 is CSSLQDTGELFF. CDR3 DNA sequence: TGCAGCTCCTTACAGGACACCGGGGAGCTGTTTTTT.